Presented here are 8 T cell receptor beta chains from one specimen sequenced in a study of regulatory T cells in long-lasting Graves disease. Relying on iRepertoire HTBI primers and Arm-PCR of CDR3 regions, the team built TCR beta libraries. TCRdb re-analysed the multiplex PCR reads in MiXCR, keeping a single row per CDR3 protein. The table includes just over 600,000 distinct CDR3 sequences, approximately 15% detected once. Time point meaning: newly diagnosed GD, antithyroid drugs for less than 3 months. The TCR library was prepared using RNA isolated from PBMCs. The sample was also reused in another study, on T cells in Graves' hyperthyroidism and ophthalmopathy.

The sample consisted of peripheral blood mononuclear cells (PBMCs), taken at new diagnosis, from a patient treated with antithyroid drugs. These receptors were collected from a woman aged 30 to 39 with Graves disease.

V usage is TRBV19 and J usage is TRBJ1-2; unclear D gene. Germline V CDR1 and CDR2: LNHDA, SQIVND (reference sequence). The CDR3 runs 14 residues. V was shortened by 7 bases and J by 3 bases, with 15 bases between the two germline ends. The CDR3 spells CASTPQHVDYGYTF. The CDR3 nucleotides are TGTGCCAGTACCCCCCAACATGTGGACTATGGCTACACCTTC.

This clonotype was detected once. The genes are TRBV29-1 and TRBJ2-3; D is unresolved. CDR3 length: 10 residues. The germline V gene encodes CDR1 SQVTM and CDR2 ANQGSEA. With 3 bases removed from V and 10 bases from J, the gap between germline ends came to 8 bases. CDR3 in amino acids: CSVDPGSQYF. CDR3 in DNA: TGCAGCGTTGACCCAGGATCGCAGTATTTT.

The chain uses TRBV20-1 and TRBJ2-1; TRBD1 aligns across 10 bases. V dropped 2 bases and J dropped 7; count of bases not matched to a gene: 11. Germline V gives CDR1 DFQATT, CDR2 SNEGSKA (reference sequence). The CDR3 is 16 residues long. CDR3 nucleotide sequence: TGCAGTGCTAGAAACCCGGGACAGGGGAATTGGAATGAGCAGTTCTTC. It encodes CSARNPGQGNWNEQFF.

This clonotype was picked up many times. The chain joins TRBV3-1 to TRBJ1-4; D might be TRBD1 (6 bases). The V end lost 4 bases, the J end lost 8 bases, and 14 bases lay between the germline ends. Germline loops: CDR1 LGHDT, CDR2 YNNKEL (reference sequence). CDR3 size: 14 residues. CDR3 amino acids: CASSPRAGAEKLFF. The CDR3 coding sequence is TGTGCCAGCAGCCCTAGGGCAGGGGCGGAAAAACTGTTTTTT.

In the case of this clonotype: Just one base apart from a much larger clone, this may be a read error. This rearrangement joins TRBV10-3 to TRBJ2-3, with 9 bases fitting TRBD1. The germline V gene encodes CDR1 ENHRY and CDR2 SYGVKD. The CDR3 is 14 residues long. The CDR3: CTTSSQGAGDTQYF. In DNA, the CDR3 is TGTACCACGTCTTCACAGGGGGCGGGAGATACGCAGTATTTT.

This clonotype came up a few times. A read error is possible here, since a much larger clone lies one base away. The chain recombines TRBV7-3 with TRBJ2-3; D unclear. Germline CDR1 is SGHTA and CDR2 is FQGTGA. The length of the CDR3 is 13 residues. The DNA of the CDR3 is TGTACCAGCGCAATGGGTGTTGGAGATACGCAGTATTTT. Protein sequence: CTSAMGVGDTQYF.

This clonotype was seen at least ten times. The chain employs TRBV6-1 and TRBJ1-6; the D is unclear. Germline V gene data show CDR1 as MNHNS and CDR2 as SASEGT. V dropped 7 bases and J dropped 7 bases, with 5 bases sitting between them. The CDR3 runs 11 residues. CDR3 nucleotide sequence: TGTGCCAGCATCGGGAATTCACCCCTCCACTTT. As protein: CASIGNSPLHF.

The J gene is TRBJ1-2, the V gene TRBV18; D is uncertain. Deletions cut 3 bases from V and 3 bases from J, with 11 bases between. Germline loops: CDR1 KGHSH, CDR2 LQKENI. The CDR3 is 14 amino acids. CDR3 sequence reads: CASSPEGRDYGYTF. The CDR3 DNA reads TGTGCCAGCTCACCGGAAGGCCGGGACTATGGCTACACCTTC. The variable domain in full, with the rest retrieved from reference TRBV18 and TRBJ1-2, is NAGVMQNPRHLVRRRGQEARLRCSPMKGHSHVYWYRQLPEEGLKFMVYLQKENIIDESGMPKERFSAEFPKEGPSILRIQQVVRGDSAAYFCASSPEGRDYGYTFGSGTRLTVV.